The entry that follows covers one T cell receptor beta chain sequence. This sample is part of a study of blood T cell repertoires in COVID-19. For the study at large: COVID-19 samples from acute and convalescent phases originated in the United States, Italy and Spain. T cells, B-cell-depleted T cells, or PBMCs provided the cDNA or gDNA that served as material.

V shed 4 bases and J shed 6 bases, with 15 bases lying between them. The CDR3 is made up of 14 amino acids. CDR1 and CDR2 (germline): MNHEY, SVGAGI. Authors' methods: Amplification of reference gene primers was used by the study to estimate nucleated cell counts. This table comes from immunoSEQ multiplex PCR, and its TCRdb copy is limited to in-frame clones, with some not included. That table gives V, J and clone size, and the DNA gave D and trimming. The table lists some 80,000 clones, about four fifths of them singletons. This sequence joins TRBV6-5 and TRBJ1-2; a weak D match, TRBD1 (6 bases). The TCR comes from a woman in her 70s with acute or convalescent COVID-19. Sequenced: peripheral blood. CDR3 bases: TGTGCCAGCAGTTCACAGGGAGGGGGGAATGGCTACACCTTC. Its protein product is CASSSQGGGNGYTF.